A single sample gave rise to the 2 T cell receptor beta chains below, sequenced in a study of T cell responses to AZD1222 COVID-19 vaccine. Only in-frame clones appear in the TCRdb table, and some are missing; sequencing was by immunoSEQ multiplex PCR. This sample carries over 60,000 clones, around 87% of them seen once, and the ten largest clones take under 30%. This sample comprised peripheral blood, obtained on day 0 of AZD1222 vaccination. The origin of the receptors is an adult in good health.

The chain combines TRBV6-1 with TRBJ1-5; no firm D call. This CDR3 spans 11 amino acids. Germline values: CDR1 MNHNS, CDR2 SASEGT. The germline V and J ends were trimmed by 1 base and 5 bases, with 0 bases remaining between them. CDR3 in amino acids: CASSEDQPQHF. The CDR3, as DNA: TGTGCCAGCAGTGAAGATCAGCCCCAGCATTTT.

The chain recombines TRBV5-6 with TRBJ2-2; no clear D. Germline CDR1 is SGHDT and CDR2 is YYEEEE. V was shortened by 4 bases and J by 1 base, with 8 bases between the two germline ends. The CDR3 extends over 14 amino acids. DNA for the CDR3: TGTGCCAGCAGCCTCCGTCAGAACACCGGGGAGCTGTTTTTT. It yields the protein CASSLRQNTGELFF.